The following is a TCR beta chain sequence with its context. The antigen it recognizes is unknown. No clone much larger than this one lies a single base away; base qualities are absent. The entry originates in a study of T cell changes during pregnancy in multiple sclerosis (dated by TCRdb to about 2019). Regarding the complete study: Changes in the T cell repertoire over the course of pregnancy were examined in this study in women with multiple sclerosis.

The CDR3 runs 15 amino acids, cysteine and phenylalanine included. The DNA shown is the 45-base CDR3, in frame from base 1. CDR1 MNHNS and CDR2 SASEGT are derived from the germline V gene. V has 6 bases trimmed and J has 1 base trimmed; junction bases matching no gene number 8. The library was produced with the immunoSEQ multiplex PCR assay. Held by TCRdb, this immuneACCESS table contains in-frame sequences only and omits some clones. Under half of the omission traces to an unresolved V gene where checked; the cause of the rest is unknown. This sample holds some 60,000 clones; around 92% were observed only once. Around 2.5% of the sample is held by the ten biggest clonotypes.

The source is a female donor in good health, enrolled as a control in a pregnancy study. The source material was peripheral blood, sampled in the second trimester of pregnancy. The receptor chain draws on TRBV6-1 and TRBJ1-1; TRBD1 matches 7 bases in the middle. Read as DNA, the sequence is TGTGCCAGCAGGGGTGTAGGACAGGCGAACACTGAAGCTTTCTTT. It translates to CASRGVGQANTEAFF.